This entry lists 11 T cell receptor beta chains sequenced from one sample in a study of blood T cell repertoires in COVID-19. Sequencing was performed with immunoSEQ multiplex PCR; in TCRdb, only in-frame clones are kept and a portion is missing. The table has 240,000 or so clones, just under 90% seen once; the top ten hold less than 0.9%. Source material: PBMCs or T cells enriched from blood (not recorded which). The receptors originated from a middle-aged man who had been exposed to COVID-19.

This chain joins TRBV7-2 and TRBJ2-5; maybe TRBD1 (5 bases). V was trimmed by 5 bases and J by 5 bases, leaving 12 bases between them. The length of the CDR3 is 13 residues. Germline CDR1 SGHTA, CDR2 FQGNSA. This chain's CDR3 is CASSPQGSETQYF. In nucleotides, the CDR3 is TGTGCCAGCAGCCCTCAGGGATCGGAGACCCAGTACTTC. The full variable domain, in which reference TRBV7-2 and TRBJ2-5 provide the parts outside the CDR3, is GAGVSQSPSNKVTEKGKDVELRCDPISGHTALYWYRQSLGQGLEFLIYFQGNSAPDKSGLPSDRFSAERTGGSVSTLTIQRTQQEDSAVYLCASSPQGSETQYFGPGTRLLVL.

The DNA of the CDR3 is TGCGCCAGCAGCTCCACCGCCCCCAGCTCTGGGGCCAACGTCCTGACTTTC. Amino acid sequence: CASSSTAPSSGANVLTF. The chain recombines TRBV5-1 with TRBJ2-6; no firm D call. The V gene's germline CDR1 is SGHRS and CDR2 YFSETQ. CDR3 size: 17 residues. The ends were cut back, 3 bases at V and 0 bases at J, with 13 bases in the middle.

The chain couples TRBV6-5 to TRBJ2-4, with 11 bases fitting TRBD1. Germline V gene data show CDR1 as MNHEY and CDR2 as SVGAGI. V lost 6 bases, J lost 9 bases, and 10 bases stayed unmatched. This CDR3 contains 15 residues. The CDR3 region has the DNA TGTGCCAGCAGCGGACAGGGGGCGTTTCTCAGCATTCAGTACTTC. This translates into CASSGQGAFLSIQYF.

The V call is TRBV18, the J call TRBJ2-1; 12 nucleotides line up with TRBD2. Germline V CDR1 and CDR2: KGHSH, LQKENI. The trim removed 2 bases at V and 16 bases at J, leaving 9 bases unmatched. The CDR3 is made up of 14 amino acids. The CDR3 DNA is TGTGCCAGCTCACCAGCTACTAGCGGGAGGTTTAAATTCTTC. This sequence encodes CASSPATSGRFKFF.

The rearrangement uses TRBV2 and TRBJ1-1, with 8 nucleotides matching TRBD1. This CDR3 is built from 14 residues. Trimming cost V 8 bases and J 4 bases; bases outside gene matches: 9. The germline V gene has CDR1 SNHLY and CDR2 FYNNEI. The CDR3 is CASATRGLGTEAFF. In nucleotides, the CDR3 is TGTGCCAGCGCTACCAGGGGGCTTGGCACTGAAGCTTTCTTT.

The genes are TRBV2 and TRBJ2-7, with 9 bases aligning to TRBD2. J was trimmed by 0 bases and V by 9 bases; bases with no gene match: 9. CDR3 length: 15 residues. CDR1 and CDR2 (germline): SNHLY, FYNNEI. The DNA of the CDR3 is TGTGCCAGTAGCGGGAAGCGGGGGGTCTCCTACGAGCAGTACTTC. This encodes CASSGKRGVSYEQYF.

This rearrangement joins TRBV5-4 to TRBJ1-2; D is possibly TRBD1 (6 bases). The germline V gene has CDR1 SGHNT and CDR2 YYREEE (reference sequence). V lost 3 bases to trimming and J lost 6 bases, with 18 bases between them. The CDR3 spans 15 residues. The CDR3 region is CASSSNGQQADGYTF. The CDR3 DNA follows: TGTGCCAGCAGCTCGAACGGACAGCAGGCGGATGGCTACACCTTC.

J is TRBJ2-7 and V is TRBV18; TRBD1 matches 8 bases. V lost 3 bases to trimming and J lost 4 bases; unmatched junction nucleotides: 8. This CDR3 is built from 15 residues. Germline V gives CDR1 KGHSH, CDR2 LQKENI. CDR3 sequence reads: CASSPRTGIKYEQYV. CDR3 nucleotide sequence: TGTGCCAGCTCACCTCGGACAGGGATAAAATACGAGCAGTACGTC.

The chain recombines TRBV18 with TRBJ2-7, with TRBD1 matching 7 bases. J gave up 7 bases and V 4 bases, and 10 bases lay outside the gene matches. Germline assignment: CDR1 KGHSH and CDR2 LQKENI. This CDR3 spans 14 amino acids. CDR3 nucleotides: TGTGCCAGCTCACTTACCTTCAGGGGGTTTGAGCAGTACGTC. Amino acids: CASSLTFRGFEQYV.

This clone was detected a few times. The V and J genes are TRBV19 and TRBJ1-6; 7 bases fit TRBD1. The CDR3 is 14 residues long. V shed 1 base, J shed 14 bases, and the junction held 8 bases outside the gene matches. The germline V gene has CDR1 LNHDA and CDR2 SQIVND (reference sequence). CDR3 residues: CASSIGLRDSSLHF. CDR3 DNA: TGTGCCAGTAGTATAGGTCTTCGGGACAGTTCCCTCCACTTT.

The CDR3 loop reads CASSLQWTGETGELFF. The CDR3 nucleotides read TGCGCCAGCAGCCTACAATGGACAGGGGAGACCGGGGAGCTGTTTTTT. V gene TRBV5-1 combines with J gene TRBJ2-2; TRBD1 matches at 9 bases. This CDR3 has 16 residues. Germline CDR1 is SGHRS and CDR2 is YFSETQ. V was clipped by 4 bases and J by 5 bases; unmatched bases: 9.